A selection of T cell receptor beta chains follows, all from one sample in a study of post-analysis software for immune sequencing data. TCRdb called the PCR reads again in MiXCR, with one record for every CDR3 protein. In the table there are fewer than 600,000 distinct CDR3 sequences, over 35% of which are singletons. Specimen: blood. The receptors come from a girl aged 10 to 17 with multiple sclerosis. CDR3s include the opening cysteine and the closing phenylalanine or tryptophan. The D gene is left open where the match is weak. Clone size is not always given. Where it is, it says once, few, many or a class for expanded clones.

d_gene: TRBD2; v_gene: TRBV25-1; abundance: few; j_gene: TRBJ2-3; CDR3nt: TGTGCCAGCAGTGGGCTAGCGGGCCCTTATAGCACAGATACGCAGTATTTT; CDR3aa: CASSGLAGPYSTDTQYF
d_gene: TRBD2; v_gene: TRBV10-3; abundance: NA; j_gene: TRBJ2-3; CDR3nt: TGTGCCATCAGTATTGGGACTAGCGGGATGAGGAATACGCAGTATTTT; CDR3aa: CAISIGTSGMRNTQYF
d_gene: TRBD2; v_gene: TRBV11-1; abundance: once; j_gene: TRBJ2-1; CDR3nt: TGTGCCAGCAGCTCCCGAACGGCTGGGACTAGCGGGAGGGCCTCCATCAATGAGCAGTTCTTC; CDR3aa: CASSSRTAGTSGRASINEQFF
d_gene: NA; v_gene: TRBV7-2; abundance: NA; j_gene: TRBJ2-7; CDR3nt: TGTGCCAGCAGTTACACAGGGAAAGGCTCCTACGAGCAGTACTTC; CDR3aa: CASSYTGKGSYEQYF
d_gene: NA; v_gene: TRBV7-3; abundance: NA; j_gene: TRBJ2-7; CDR3nt: TGTGCCAGCAGCTTAAATCAGGGGACCTACGAGCAGTACTTC; CDR3aa: CASSLNQGTYEQYF
d_gene: NA; v_gene: TRBV7-3; abundance: NA; j_gene: TRBJ2-5; CDR3nt: TGTGCCAGCAGCTTAAACAATCAAGAGACCCAGTACTTC; CDR3aa: CASSLNNQETQYF
d_gene: TRBD2; v_gene: TRBV5-4; abundance: NA; j_gene: TRBJ2-1; CDR3nt: TGTGCCAGCAGCCTATTGACTAGCGGCCTAGAATACAATGAGCAGTTCTTC; CDR3aa: CASSLLTSGLEYNEQFF
d_gene: TRBD1; v_gene: TRBV10-3; abundance: few; j_gene: TRBJ2-3; CDR3nt: TGTGCCATCAGTGTGGACAGGATGAAGGATACGCAGTATTTT; CDR3aa: CAISVDRMKDTQYF
d_gene: TRBD1; v_gene: TRBV5-1; abundance: many; j_gene: TRBJ2-7; CDR3nt: TGCGCCAGCAGCTCGGGACAGGGGCCCTCCGAGCAGTACTTC; CDR3aa: CASSSGQGPSEQYF
d_gene: TRBD2; v_gene: TRBV20-1; abundance: NA; j_gene: TRBJ2-7; CDR3nt: TGCAGTGCTGAGACTAGCGGGCCATTCGGGTCGAAGCAGTACTTC; CDR3aa: CSAETSGPFGSKQYF
d_gene: TRBD2; v_gene: TRBV7-2; abundance: few; j_gene: TRBJ2-7; CDR3nt: TGTGCCAGCAGCACCCCCCCCGGACTAGCCGGGGAGCAGTACTTC; CDR3aa: CASSTPPGLAGEQYF
d_gene: TRBD1; v_gene: TRBV9; abundance: NA; j_gene: TRBJ2-7; CDR3nt: TGTGCCAGCAGCGTAGACGGGACAGGGAACGAGCAGTACTTC; CDR3aa: CASSVDGTGNEQYF
d_gene: NA; v_gene: TRBV24-1; abundance: NA; j_gene: TRBJ2-2; CDR3nt: TGTGCCACCAGGGGAAGGAACACCGGGGAGCTGTTTTTT; CDR3aa: CATRGRNTGELFF
d_gene: NA; v_gene: TRBV25-1; abundance: few; j_gene: TRBJ1-5; CDR3nt: TGTGCCAGCAGTGAGCCCGGCAATCAGCCCCAGCATTTT; CDR3aa: CASSEPGNQPQHF
d_gene: TRBD1; v_gene: TRBV29-1; abundance: once; j_gene: TRBJ2-1; CDR3nt: TGCAGCGTTAAGGGACAGGGTAGGCATGAGCAGTTCTTC; CDR3aa: CSVKGQGRHEQFF
d_gene: TRBD1; v_gene: TRBV29-1; abundance: few; j_gene: TRBJ1-4; CDR3nt: TGCAGCGTTGGACCGGGACAGGGTCAAGAAAAGCTGTTTTTT; CDR3aa: CSVGPGQGQEKLFF
d_gene: NA; v_gene: TRBV29-1; abundance: NA; j_gene: TRBJ2-7; CDR3nt: TGCAGCGCTGCCGTTACCGGGTACTCCTACGAGCAGTACTTC; CDR3aa: CSAAVTGYSYEQYF
d_gene: TRBD1; v_gene: TRBV18; abundance: NA; j_gene: TRBJ1-1; CDR3nt: TGTGCCGGCTCACTTCTGACAGGGGGTGAGGGGACTGAAGCTTTCTTT; CDR3aa: CAGSLLTGGEGTEAFF
d_gene: TRBD2; v_gene: TRBV12-3/TRBV12-4; abundance: NA; j_gene: TRBJ2-5; CDR3nt: TGTGCCAGCAGAACCCTCCCGGCGGGAGAGGAGACCCAGTACTTC; CDR3aa: CASRTLPAGEETQYF
d_gene: TRBD2; v_gene: TRBV20-1; abundance: NA; j_gene: TRBJ2-1; CDR3nt: TGCAGTGCTAGCCCCGGGAGGGGTGGAGTAAATGAGCAGTTCTTC; CDR3aa: CSASPGRGGVNEQFF
d_gene: NA; v_gene: TRBV10-1; abundance: NA; j_gene: TRBJ2-5; CDR3nt: TGCGCCAGCAGTGAGCAAGAGTCAGGGGCTCAAGAGACCCAGTACTTC; CDR3aa: CASSEQESGAQETQYF
d_gene: NA; v_gene: TRBV20-1; abundance: NA; j_gene: TRBJ2-7; CDR3nt: TGCAGTGCTAGACAGGGGTACTCCTACGAGCAGTACTTC; CDR3aa: CSARQGYSYEQYF
d_gene: NA; v_gene: TRBV28; abundance: few; j_gene: TRBJ2-7; CDR3nt: TGTGCCAGCGGGGTAGCGGCTTCCTACGAGCAGTACTTC; CDR3aa: CASGVAASYEQYF
d_gene: TRBD1; v_gene: TRBV18; abundance: few; j_gene: TRBJ2-5; CDR3nt: TGTGCCAGCTCACCCCGACAGGGACAAGAGACCCAGTACTTC; CDR3aa: CASSPRQGQETQYF
d_gene: NA; v_gene: TRBV15; abundance: NA; j_gene: TRBJ1-1; CDR3nt: TGTGCCACCAGCAGAGAGAGAGTGGGGCGGGTAGGGAACACTGAAGCTTTCTTT; CDR3aa: CATSRERVGRVGNTEAFF
d_gene: TRBD2; v_gene: TRBV7-6; abundance: NA; j_gene: TRBJ2-1; CDR3nt: TGTGCCAGCAGCTTAGCCGGGACTAGCGGGAGGGGCGATGAGCAGTTCTTC; CDR3aa: CASSLAGTSGRGDEQFF
d_gene: NA; v_gene: TRBV7-2; abundance: once; j_gene: TRBJ1-3; CDR3nt: TGTGCCAGCACCCGGTCCTCTGGAAACACCATATATTTT; CDR3aa: CASTRSSGNTIYF
d_gene: NA; v_gene: TRBV28; abundance: once; j_gene: TRBJ1-5; CDR3nt: TGTGCCAGCAGTTTGTTACAGGGAGGCTCGTGGGGCAATCAGCCCCAGCATTTT; CDR3aa: CASSLLQGGSWGNQPQHF
d_gene: TRBD1; v_gene: TRBV6-5; abundance: few; j_gene: TRBJ2-7; CDR3nt: TGTGCCAGCAGACCGGGACAGGGGTTCTACGAGCAGTACTTC; CDR3aa: CASRPGQGFYEQYF
d_gene: TRBD1; v_gene: TRBV5-1; abundance: NA; j_gene: TRBJ1-5; CDR3nt: TGCGCCAGTTCGACAGGGGGTGGCAATCAGCCCCAGCATTTT; CDR3aa: CASSTGGGNQPQHF
d_gene: NA; v_gene: TRBV6-5; abundance: NA; j_gene: TRBJ2-7; CDR3nt: TGTGCCAGCTACAGCAGGGCGGCCTACGAGCAGTACTTC; CDR3aa: CASYSRAAYEQYF
d_gene: NA; v_gene: TRBV12-3/TRBV12-4; abundance: NA; j_gene: TRBJ2-1; CDR3nt: TGTGCCAGCAGTTTTGAGACAGTCGGAGGGAATGAGCAGTTCTTC; CDR3aa: CASSFETVGGNEQFF
d_gene: TRBD2; v_gene: TRBV4-3; abundance: NA; j_gene: TRBJ2-1; CDR3nt: TGCGCCAGCAGCCAAGCTCTTAGCGGGGAGAACTACAATGAGCAGTTCTTC; CDR3aa: CASSQALSGENYNEQFF